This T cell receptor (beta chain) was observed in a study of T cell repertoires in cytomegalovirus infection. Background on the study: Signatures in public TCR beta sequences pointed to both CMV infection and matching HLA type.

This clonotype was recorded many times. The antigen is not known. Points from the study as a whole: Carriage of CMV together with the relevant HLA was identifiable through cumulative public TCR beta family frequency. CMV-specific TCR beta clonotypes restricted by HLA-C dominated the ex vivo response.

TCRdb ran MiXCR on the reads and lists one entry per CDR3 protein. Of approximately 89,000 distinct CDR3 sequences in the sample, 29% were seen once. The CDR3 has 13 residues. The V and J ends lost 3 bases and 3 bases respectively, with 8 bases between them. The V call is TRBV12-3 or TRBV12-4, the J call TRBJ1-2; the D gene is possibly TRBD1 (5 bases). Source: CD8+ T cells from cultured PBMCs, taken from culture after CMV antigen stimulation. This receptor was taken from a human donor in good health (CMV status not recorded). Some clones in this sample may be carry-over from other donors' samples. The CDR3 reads CASSLSGYYGYTF. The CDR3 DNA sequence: TGTGCCAGCAGTTTGTCAGGGTACTATGGCTACACCTTC.